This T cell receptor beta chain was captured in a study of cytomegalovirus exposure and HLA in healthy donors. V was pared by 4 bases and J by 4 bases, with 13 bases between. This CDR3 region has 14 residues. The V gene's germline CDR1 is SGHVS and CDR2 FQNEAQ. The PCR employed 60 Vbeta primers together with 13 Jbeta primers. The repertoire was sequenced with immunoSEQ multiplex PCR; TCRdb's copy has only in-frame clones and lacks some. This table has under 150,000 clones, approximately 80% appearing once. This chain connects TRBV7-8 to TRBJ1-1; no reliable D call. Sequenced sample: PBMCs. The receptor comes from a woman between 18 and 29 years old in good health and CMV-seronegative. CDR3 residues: CASSSGGLGTEAFF. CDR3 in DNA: TGTGCCAGCAGCTCCGGAGGTCTGGGCACTGAAGCTTTCTTT.